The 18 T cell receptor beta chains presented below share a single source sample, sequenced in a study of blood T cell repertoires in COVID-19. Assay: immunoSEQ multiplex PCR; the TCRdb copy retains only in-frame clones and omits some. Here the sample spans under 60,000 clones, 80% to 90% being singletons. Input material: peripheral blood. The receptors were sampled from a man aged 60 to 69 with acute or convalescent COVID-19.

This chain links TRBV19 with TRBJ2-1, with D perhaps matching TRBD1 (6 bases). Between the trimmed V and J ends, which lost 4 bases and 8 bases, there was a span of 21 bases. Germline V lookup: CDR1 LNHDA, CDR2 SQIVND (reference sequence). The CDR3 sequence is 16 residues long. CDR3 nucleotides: TGTGCCAGTAGTACAATCCGGGACAACGAGGGTGATGAGCAGTTCTTC. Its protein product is CASSTIRDNEGDEQFF. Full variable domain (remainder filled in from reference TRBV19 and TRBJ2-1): DGGITQSPKYLFRKEGQNVTLSCEQNLNHDAMYWYRQDPGQGLRLIYYSQIVNDFQKGDIAEGYSVSREKKESFPLTVTSAQKNPTAFYLCASSTIRDNEGDEQFFGPGTRLTVL.

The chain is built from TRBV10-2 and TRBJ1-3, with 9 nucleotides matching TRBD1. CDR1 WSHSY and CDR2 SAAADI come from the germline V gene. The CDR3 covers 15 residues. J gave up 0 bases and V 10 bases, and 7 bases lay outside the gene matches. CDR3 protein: CATRTGVDSGNTIYF. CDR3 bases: TGCGCCACCCGGACAGGGGTTGACTCTGGAAACACCATATATTTT.

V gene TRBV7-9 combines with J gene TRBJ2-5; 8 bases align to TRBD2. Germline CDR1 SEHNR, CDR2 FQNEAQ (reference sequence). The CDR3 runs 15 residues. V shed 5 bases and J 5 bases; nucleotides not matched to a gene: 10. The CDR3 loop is CASSPRGLAGETQYF. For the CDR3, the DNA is TGTGCCAGCAGCCCTAGAGGGTTAGCGGGGGAGACCCAGTACTTC.

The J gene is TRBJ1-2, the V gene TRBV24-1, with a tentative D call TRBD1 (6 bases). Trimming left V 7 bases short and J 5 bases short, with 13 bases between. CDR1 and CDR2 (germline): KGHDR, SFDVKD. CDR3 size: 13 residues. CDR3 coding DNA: TGTGCCACCAGCACCAGGGGATCATATGGCTACACCTTC. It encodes CATSTRGSYGYTF.

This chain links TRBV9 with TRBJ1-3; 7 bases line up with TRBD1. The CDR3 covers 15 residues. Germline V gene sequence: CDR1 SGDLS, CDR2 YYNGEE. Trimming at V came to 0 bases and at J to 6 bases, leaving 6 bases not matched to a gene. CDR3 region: CASSVAGGGINTIYF. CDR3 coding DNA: TGTGCCAGCAGCGTAGCGGGAGGGGGCATAAACACCATATATTTT.

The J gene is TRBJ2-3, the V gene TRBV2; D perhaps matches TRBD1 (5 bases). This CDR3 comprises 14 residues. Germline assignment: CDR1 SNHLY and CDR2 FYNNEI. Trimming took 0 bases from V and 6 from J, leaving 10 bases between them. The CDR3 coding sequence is TGTGCCAGCAGTGAAGCGCAGGGTTTGGATACGCAGTATTTT. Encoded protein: CASSEAQGLDTQYF.

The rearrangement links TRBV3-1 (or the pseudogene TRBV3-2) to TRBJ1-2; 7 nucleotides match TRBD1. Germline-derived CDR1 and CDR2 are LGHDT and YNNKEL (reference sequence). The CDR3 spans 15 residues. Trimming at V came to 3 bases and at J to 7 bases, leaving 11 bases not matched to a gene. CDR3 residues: CASSQNVRGPGGYTF. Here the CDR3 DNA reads TGTGCCAGCAGCCAGAATGTAAGGGGGCCCGGTGGCTACACCTTC.

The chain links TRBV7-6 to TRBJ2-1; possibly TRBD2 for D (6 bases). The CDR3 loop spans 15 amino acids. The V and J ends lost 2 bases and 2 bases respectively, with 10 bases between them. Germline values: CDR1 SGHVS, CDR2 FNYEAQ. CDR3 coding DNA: TGTGCCAGCAGCTTAATAGCGGAGGCCTACAATGAGCAGTTCTTC. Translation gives CASSLIAEAYNEQFF.

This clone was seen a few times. CDR3 sequence reads: CASSFQGFGQPQHF. As DNA, the CDR3 is TGTGCCAGCAGTTTTCAGGGATTTGGTCAGCCCCAGCATTTT. The chain is built from TRBV27 and TRBJ1-5; tentative D call: TRBD1 (5 bases). The germline CDR1 and CDR2 sequences are MNHEY and SMNVEV (reference sequence). This CDR3 region has 14 residues. V shed 3 bases and J shed 6 bases, with 12 bases lying between them.

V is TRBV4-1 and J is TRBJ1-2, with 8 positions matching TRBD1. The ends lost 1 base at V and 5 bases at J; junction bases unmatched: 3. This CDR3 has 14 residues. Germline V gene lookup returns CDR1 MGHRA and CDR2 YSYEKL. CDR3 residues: CASSQVGQGYGYTF. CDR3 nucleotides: TGCGCCAGCAGCCAAGTTGGACAGGGTTATGGCTACACCTTC.

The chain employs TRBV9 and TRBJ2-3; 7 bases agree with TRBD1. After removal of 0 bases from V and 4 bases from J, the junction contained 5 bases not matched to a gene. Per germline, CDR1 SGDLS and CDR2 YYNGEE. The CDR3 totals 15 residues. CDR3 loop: CASSVELQGSDTQYF. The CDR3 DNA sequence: TGTGCCAGCAGCGTAGAGTTACAGGGGTCAGATACGCAGTATTTT.

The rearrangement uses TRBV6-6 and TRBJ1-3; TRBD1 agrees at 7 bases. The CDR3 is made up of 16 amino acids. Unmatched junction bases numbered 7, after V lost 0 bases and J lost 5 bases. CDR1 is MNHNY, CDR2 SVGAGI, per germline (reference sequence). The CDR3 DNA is TGTGCCAGCAGTTACTCGCTCGGGGACAGCCGAAACACCATATATTTT. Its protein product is CASSYSLGDSRNTIYF.

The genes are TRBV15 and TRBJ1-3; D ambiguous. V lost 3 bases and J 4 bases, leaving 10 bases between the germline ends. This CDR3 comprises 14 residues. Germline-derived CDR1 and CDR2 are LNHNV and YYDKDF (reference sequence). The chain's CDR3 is CATSSSGAGNTIYF. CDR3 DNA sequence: TGTGCCACCAGCAGTTCGGGTGCGGGAAACACCATATATTTT.

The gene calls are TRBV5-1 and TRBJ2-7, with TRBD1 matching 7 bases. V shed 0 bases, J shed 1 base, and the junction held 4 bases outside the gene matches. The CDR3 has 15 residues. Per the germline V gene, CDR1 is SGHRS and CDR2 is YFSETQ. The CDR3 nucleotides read TGCGCCAGCAGCTTGGCTGGCAGGGGGTCCTACGAGCAGTACTTC. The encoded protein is CASSLAGRGSYEQYF.

The CDR3 is CASSFRGGVNEKLFF. In nucleotides, the CDR3 is TGTGCCAGCAGCTTTCGAGGAGGGGTCAATGAAAAACTGTTTTTT. The gene calls are TRBV7-2 and TRBJ1-4; tentatively, D is TRBD1 (5 bases). The germline gives CDR1 SGHTA, CDR2 FQGNSA. V was shortened by 3 bases and J by 5 bases, with 13 bases between the two germline ends. There are 15 residues in the CDR3.

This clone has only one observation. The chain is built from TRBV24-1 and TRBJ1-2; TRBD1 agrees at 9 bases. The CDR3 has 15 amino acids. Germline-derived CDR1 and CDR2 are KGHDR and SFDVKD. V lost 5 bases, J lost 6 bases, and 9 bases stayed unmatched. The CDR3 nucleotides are TGTGCCACCAGTGGAGGGGACAGGGCTTCGGATGGCTACACCTTC. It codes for CATSGGDRASDGYTF.

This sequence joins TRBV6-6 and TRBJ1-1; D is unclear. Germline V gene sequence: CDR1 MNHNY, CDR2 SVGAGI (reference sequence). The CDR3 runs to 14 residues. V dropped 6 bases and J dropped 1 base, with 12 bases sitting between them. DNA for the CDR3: TGTGCCAGCAGGATGGCGGGTACGAACACTGAAGCTTTCTTT. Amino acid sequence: CASRMAGTNTEAFF.

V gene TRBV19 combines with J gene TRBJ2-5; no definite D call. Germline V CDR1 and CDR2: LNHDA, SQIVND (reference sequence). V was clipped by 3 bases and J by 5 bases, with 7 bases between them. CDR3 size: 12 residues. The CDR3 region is CASSIAEETQYF. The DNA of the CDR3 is TGTGCCAGTAGTATTGCCGAGGAGACCCAGTACTTC. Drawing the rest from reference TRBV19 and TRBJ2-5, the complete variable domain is DGGITQSPKYLFRKEGQNVTLSCEQNLNHDAMYWYRQDPGQGLRLIYYSQIVNDFQKGDIAEGYSVSREKKESFPLTVTSAQKNPTAFYLCASSIAEETQYFGPGTRLLVL.